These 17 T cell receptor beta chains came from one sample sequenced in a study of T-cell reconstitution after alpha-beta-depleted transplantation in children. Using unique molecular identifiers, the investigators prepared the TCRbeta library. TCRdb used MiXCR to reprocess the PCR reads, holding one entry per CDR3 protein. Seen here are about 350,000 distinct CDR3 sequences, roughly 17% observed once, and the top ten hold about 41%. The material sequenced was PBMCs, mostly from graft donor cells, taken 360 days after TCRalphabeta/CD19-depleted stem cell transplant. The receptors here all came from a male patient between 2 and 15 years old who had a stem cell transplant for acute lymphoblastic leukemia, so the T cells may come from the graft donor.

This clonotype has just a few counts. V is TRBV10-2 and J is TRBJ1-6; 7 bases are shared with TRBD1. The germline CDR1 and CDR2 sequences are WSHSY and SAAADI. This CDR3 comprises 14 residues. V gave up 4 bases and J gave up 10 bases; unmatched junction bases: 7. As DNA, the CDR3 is TGCGCCAGCAGTGTACAGACAGGGTCATCACCCCTCCACTTT. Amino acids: CASSVQTGSSPLHF.

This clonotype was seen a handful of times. CDR3 amino acids: CASSQGGRDSGANVLTF. The CDR3 region has the DNA TGTGCCAGCAGCCAAGGTGGGCGAGACTCTGGGGCCAACGTCCTGACTTTC. This sequence joins TRBV4-2 and TRBJ2-6; D not certain. V was cut by 1 base and J by 0 bases, with 10 bases left in between. The CDR3 has 17 residues. Germline assignment: CDR1 LGHNA and CDR2 YNFKEQ.

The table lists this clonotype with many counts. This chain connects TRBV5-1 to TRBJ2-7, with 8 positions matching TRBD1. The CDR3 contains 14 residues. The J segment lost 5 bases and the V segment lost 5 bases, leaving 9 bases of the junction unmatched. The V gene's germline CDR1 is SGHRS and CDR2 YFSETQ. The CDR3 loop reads CASRLQDRAHEQYF. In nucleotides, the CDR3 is TGCGCCAGCAGACTCCAGGACAGGGCCCACGAGCAGTACTTC.

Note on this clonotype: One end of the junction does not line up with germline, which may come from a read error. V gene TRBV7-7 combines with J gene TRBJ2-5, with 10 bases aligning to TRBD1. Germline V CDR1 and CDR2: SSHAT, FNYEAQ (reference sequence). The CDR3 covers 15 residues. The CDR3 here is CASSSAGTGEETQYF. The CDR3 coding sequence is TGTGCTAGCAGCTCCGCCGGGACAGGGGAAGAGACCCAGTACTTC.

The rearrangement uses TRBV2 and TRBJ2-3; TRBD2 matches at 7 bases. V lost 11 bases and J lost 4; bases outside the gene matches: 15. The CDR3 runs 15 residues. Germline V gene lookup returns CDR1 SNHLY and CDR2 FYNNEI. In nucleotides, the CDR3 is TGTGCCTCCACCGTGGGGGGGAGCCACTCAGATACGCAGTATTTT. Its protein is CASTVGGSHSDTQYF.

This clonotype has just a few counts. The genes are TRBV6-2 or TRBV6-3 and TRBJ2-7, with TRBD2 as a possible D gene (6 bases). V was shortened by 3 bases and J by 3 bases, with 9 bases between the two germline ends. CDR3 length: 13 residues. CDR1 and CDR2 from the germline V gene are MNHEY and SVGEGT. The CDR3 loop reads CASSYRSGYEQYF. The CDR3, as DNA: TGTGCCAGCAGTTATCGTAGCGGCTACGAGCAGTACTTC.

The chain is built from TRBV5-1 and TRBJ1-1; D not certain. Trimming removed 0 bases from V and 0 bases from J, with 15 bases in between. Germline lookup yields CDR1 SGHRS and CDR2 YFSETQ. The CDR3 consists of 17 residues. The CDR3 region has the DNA TGCGCCAGCAGCTTGGGGACCCAAATAGCGATGAACACTGAAGCTTTCTTT. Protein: CASSLGTQIAMNTEAFF.

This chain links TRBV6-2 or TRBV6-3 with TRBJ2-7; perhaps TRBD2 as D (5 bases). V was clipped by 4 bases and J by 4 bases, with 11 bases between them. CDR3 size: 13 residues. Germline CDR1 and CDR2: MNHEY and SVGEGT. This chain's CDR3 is CASSSPGIYEQYF. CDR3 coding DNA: TGTGCCAGCAGTTCCCCCGGGATATACGAGCAGTACTTC.

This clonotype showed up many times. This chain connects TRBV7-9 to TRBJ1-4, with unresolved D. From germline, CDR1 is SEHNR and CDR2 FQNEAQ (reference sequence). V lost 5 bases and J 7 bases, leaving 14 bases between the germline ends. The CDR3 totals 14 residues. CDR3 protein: CASSPDGRLEKLFF. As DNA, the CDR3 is TGTGCCAGCAGCCCGGATGGGCGCCTTGAAAAACTGTTTTTT.

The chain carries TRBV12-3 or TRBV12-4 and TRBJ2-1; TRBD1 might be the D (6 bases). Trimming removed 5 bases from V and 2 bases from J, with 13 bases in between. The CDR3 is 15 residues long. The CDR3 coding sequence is TGTGCCAGCAGTACCAAACAGGGAGCCTACAATGAGCAGTTCTTC. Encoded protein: CASSTKQGAYNEQFF.

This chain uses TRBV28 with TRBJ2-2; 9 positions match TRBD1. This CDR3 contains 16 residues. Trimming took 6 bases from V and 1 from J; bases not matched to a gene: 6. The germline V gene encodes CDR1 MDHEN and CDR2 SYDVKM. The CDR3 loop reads CASRDTGGGNTGELFF. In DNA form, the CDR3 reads TGTGCCAGCAGGGATACAGGGGGCGGGAACACCGGGGAGCTGTTTTTT.

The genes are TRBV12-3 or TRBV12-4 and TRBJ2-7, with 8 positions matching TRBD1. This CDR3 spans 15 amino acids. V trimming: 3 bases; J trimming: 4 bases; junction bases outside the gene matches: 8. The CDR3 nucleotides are TGTGCCAGCAGTTTCAGGGGGCTGAGTGTGTACGAGCAGTACTTC. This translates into CASSFRGLSVYEQYF.

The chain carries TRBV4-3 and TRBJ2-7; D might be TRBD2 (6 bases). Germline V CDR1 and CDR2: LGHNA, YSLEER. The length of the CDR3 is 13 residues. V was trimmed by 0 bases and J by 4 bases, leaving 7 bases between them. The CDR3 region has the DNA TGCGCCAGCAGCCAAGATGCGGGGTACGAGCAGTACTTC. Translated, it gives CASSQDAGYEQYF.

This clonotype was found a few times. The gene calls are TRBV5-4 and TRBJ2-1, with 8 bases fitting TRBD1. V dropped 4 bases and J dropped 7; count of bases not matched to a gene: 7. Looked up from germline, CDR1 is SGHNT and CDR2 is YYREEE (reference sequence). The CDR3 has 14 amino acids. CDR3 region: CASSQRQGTNEQFF. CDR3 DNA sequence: TGTGCCAGCAGCCAGAGACAGGGGACGAATGAGCAGTTCTTC.

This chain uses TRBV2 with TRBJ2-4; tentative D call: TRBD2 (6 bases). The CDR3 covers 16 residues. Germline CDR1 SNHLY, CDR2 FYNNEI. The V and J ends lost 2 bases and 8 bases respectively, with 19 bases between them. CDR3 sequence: CASSERPNRLGHIQYF. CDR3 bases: TGTGCCAGCAGTGAACGCCCTAACCGACTAGGGCACATTCAGTACTTC.

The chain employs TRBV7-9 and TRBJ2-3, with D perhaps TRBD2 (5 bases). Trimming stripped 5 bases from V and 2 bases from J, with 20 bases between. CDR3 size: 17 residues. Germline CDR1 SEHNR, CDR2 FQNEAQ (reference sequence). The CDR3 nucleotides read TGTGCCAGCAGCCTTCCGAAGAAGAGGGTCACCACAGATACGCAGTATTTT. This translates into CASSLPKKRVTTDTQYF. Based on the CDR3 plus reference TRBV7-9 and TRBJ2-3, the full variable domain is DTGVSQNPRHKITKRGQNVTFRCDPISEHNRLYWYRQTLGQGPEFLTYFQNEAQLEKSRLLSDRFSAERPKGSFSTLEIQRTEQGDSAMYLCASSLPKKRVTTDTQYFGPGTRLTVL.

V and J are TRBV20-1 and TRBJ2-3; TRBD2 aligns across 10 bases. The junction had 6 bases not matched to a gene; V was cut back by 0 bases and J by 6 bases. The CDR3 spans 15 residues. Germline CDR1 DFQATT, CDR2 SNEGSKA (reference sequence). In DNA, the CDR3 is TGCAGTGCTAGAGATCTAGCGGGAGTAATGGATACGCAGTATTTT. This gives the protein CSARDLAGVMDTQYF.